This entry lists 8 T cell receptor beta chains sequenced from one sample in a study of T-cell reconstitution after alpha-beta-depleted transplantation in children. Unique molecular identifiers were built into the TCRbeta library. TCRdb redid the calling of the PCR reads with MiXCR, one entry per CDR3 protein. Of 75,000 to 90,000 distinct CDR3 sequences in the sample, roughly 14% were seen once. The sequenced sample was PBMCs, mostly from graft donor cells, obtained 180 days after TCRalphabeta/CD19-depleted stem cell transplant. The source of these receptors is a male patient aged 2-9 years who had a stem cell transplant for acute lymphoblastic leukemia, so the T cells may come from the graft donor.

The J gene is TRBJ2-5, the V gene TRBV6-5; TRBD1 matches 9 bases. Germline trimming cut 2 bases from V and 5 bases from J; bases unmatched to any gene: 9. CDR3 length: 16 residues. Germline CDR1 MNHEY, CDR2 SVGAGI. CDR3 in amino acids: CASSYDGGTGKETQYF. The CDR3 region has the DNA TGTGCCAGCAGTTACGACGGTGGGACAGGGAAGGAGACCCAGTACTTC.

The CDR3 loop is CASNLRDQQYF. Here the CDR3 DNA reads TGTGCCAGCAATCTCCGGGACCAGCAGTACTTC. The genes are TRBV28 and TRBJ2-5; D could derive from TRBD1 or TRBD2 (5 bases each). Germline values: CDR1 MDHEN, CDR2 SYDVKM. The CDR3 loop spans 11 amino acids. The germline V and J ends were trimmed by 7 bases and 11 bases, with 14 bases remaining between them.

This clonotype was seen many times. J is TRBJ2-5 and V is TRBV10-3; 7 positions agree with TRBD1. CDR1 ENHRY and CDR2 SYGVKD come from the germline V gene. This CDR3 is built from 13 residues. Trimming cost V 6 bases and J 4 bases; bases outside gene matches: 5. CDR3 coding DNA: TGTGCCATCAGGGGGACAGCAGCAGAGACCCAGTACTTC. Protein: CAIRGTAAETQYF.

There are a few counts of this clonotype. The chain combines TRBV5-6 with TRBJ1-4; D is unresolved. The germline CDR1 and CDR2 sequences are SGHDT and YYEEEE. CDR3 length equals 14 residues. V was clipped by 0 bases and J by 2 bases, with 5 bases between them. CDR3 coding DNA: TGTGCCAGCAGCTTGGGACGGACTAATGAAAAACTGTTTTTT. Protein: CASSLGRTNEKLFF.

V usage is TRBV7-9 and J usage is TRBJ2-5; D possibly corresponds to TRBD1 (7 bases). The germline V and J ends were trimmed by 2 bases and 6 bases, with 16 bases remaining between them. Germline values: CDR1 SEHNR, CDR2 FQNEAQ (reference sequence). The CDR3 is 15 residues long. The CDR3 spells CASSLKRTGGKTQYF. The CDR3 bases are TGTGCCAGCAGCTTAAAGCGGACAGGCGGGAAGACCCAGTACTTC. The entire variable domain, with the rest obtained from reference TRBV7-9 and TRBJ2-5, is as follows: DTGVSQNPRHKITKRGQNVTFRCDPISEHNRLYWYRQTLGQGPEFLTYFQNEAQLEKSRLLSDRFSAERPKGSFSTLEIQRTEQGDSAMYLCASSLKRTGGKTQYFGPGTRLLVL.

The genes are TRBV28 and TRBJ2-2, with a possible D match to TRBD1 (6 bases). This CDR3 region has 20 residues. V was trimmed by 4 bases and J by 2 bases, leaving 26 bases between them. Germline V gene lookup returns CDR1 MDHEN and CDR2 SYDVKM. This CDR3 reads CASSSHRVEAFRINTGELFF. The CDR3 DNA sequence: TGTGCCAGCAGTTCCCACAGGGTAGAGGCCTTCCGGATCAACACCGGGGAGCTGTTTTTT.

This clonotype was seen a few times. The chain carries TRBV5-1 and TRBJ2-3; D is uncertain. The CDR3 is 13 amino acids. The germline gives CDR1 SGHRS, CDR2 YFSETQ. Trimming took off 4 bases at V and 0 bases at J, with 6 bases between the two ends. The CDR3 bases are TGCGCCAGCAGCGTTGGAAGCACAGATACGCAGTATTTT. Protein product: CASSVGSTDTQYF.

This clonotype occurred a few times. The J gene is TRBJ1-5, the V gene TRBV15; perhaps TRBD1 as D (5 bases). V was pared by 3 bases and J by 2 bases, with 17 bases between. The CDR3 totals 17 residues. The germline gives CDR1 LNHNV, CDR2 YYDKDF (reference sequence). The CDR3 DNA reads as TGTGCCACCAGCAGGTTCAGGGACGGATTGGGCAATCAGCCCCAGCATTTT. Protein sequence: CATSRFRDGLGNQPQHF.